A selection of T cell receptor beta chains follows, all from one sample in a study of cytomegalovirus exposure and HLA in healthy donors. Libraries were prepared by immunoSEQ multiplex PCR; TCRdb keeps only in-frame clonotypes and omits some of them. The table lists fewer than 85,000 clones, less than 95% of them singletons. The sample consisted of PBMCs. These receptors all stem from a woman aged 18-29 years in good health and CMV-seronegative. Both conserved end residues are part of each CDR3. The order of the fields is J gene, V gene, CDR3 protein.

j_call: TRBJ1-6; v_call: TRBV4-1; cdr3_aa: CASSQQGRNSPLHF
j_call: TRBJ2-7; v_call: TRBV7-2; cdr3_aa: CASSSGQVSYEQYF
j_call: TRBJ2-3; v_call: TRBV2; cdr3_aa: CASSRRGGKDTQYF
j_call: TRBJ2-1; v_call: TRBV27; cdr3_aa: CASRKLAGGHEQFF
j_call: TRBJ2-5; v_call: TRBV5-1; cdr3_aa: CASSPSSGGGETQYF
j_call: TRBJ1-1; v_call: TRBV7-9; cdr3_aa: CASSPWNTEAFF
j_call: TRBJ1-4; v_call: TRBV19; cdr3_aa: CASSLTTGRNEKLFF
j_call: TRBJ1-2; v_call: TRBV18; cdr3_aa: CASSPPPGWGYYGYTF
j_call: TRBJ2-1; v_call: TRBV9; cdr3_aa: CASSVEGGGPDEQFF
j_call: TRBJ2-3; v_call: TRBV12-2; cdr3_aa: CASRLVVGESTDTQYF
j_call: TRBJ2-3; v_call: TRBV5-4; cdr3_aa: CASSHSSGGGAKDTQYF
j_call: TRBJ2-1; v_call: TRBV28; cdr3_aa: CASSYLAGGWFF
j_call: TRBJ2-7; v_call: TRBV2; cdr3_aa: CASSNRGRGSIEQYF
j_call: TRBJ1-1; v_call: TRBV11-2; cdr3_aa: CASSLVINTEAFF
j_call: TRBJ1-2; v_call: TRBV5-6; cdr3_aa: CASSSGVLHGYTF
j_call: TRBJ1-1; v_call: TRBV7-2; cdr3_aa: CASSLGASPNTEAFF
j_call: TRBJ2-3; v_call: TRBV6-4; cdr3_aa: CASSDGGGTADTQYF
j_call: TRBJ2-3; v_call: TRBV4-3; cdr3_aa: CASSQAGTGRTDTQYF
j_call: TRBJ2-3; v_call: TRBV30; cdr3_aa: CAWSSGSSSTDTQYF
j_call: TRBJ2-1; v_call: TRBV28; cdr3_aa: CASSQLWDRAVDEQFF
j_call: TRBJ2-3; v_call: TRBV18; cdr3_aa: CASSPPGHGHRDTQYF
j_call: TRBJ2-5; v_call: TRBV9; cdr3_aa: CASSVASGQDETQYF
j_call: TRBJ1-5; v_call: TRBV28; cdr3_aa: CASSSTHGRNQPQHF
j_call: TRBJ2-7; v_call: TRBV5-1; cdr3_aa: CASSPRTGSSYEQYF
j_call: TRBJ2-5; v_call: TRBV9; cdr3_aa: CASSVGFGLPQETQYF
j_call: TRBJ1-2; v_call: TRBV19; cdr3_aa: CASSPAGYGYTF
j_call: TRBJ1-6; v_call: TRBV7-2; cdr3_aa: CASSLPGQWLSPLHF
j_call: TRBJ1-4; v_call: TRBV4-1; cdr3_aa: CASSHTTGPATNEKLFF
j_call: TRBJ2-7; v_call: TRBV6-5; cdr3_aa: CASRPTAYEQYF
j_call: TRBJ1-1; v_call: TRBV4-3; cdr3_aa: CASSRERGLNTEAFF
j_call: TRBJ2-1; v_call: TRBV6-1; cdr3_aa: CASSEAPGEGSGNEQFF
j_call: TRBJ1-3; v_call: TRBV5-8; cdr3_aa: CASSLVVRNSGNTIYF
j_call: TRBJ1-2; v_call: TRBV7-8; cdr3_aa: CASSRSDRGKGGYTF
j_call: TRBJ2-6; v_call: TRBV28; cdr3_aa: CASSLLGAYSGANVLTF
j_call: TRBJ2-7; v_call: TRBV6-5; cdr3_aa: CASSYEGTVVYEQYF
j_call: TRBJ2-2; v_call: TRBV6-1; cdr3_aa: CASSEPITGELFF
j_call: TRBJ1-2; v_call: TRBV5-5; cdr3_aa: CASNTASRGSINYGYTF
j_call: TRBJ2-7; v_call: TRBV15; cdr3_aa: CATSGTGSFEQYF
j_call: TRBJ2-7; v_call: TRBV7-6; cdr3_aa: CASSPPIGTGNYEQYF
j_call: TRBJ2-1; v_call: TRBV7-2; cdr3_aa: CASSFIRLAGDNEQFF
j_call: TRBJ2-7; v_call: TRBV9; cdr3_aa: CASSVTGGASYEQYF
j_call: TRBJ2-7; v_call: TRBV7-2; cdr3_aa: CASSGRGTSGASYEQYF
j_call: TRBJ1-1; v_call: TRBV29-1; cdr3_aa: CSFQGRTVNTEAFF
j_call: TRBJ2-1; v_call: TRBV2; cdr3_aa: CASSGTRQVRRDEQFF
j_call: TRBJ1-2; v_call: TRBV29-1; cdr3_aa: CSVRRTGVQGYTF
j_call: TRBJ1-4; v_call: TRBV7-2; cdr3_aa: CASSRESGTGSKLFF
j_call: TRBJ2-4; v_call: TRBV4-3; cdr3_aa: CASSQAGARAGGPNIQYF
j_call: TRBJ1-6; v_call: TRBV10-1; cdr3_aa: CANLDRDNSPLHF
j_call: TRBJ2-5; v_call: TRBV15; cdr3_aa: CATSRAGTGPLQETQYF
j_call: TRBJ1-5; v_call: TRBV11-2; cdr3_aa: CASSLDQISNQPQHF
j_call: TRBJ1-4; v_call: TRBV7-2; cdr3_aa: CASSFGRGNEKLFF
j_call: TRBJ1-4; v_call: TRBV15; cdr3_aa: CATSRAGVGTNEKLFF